This T cell receptor (beta chain) was sequenced during a study of blood T cell repertoires in COVID-19. About the study: Collection of acute and convalescent COVID-19 samples took place in the United States, Italy and Spain. Nucleic acid was either cDNA or gDNA, and it came from T cells, B-cell-depleted T cells, or PBMCs.

V lost 4 bases and J 7 bases, leaving 14 bases between the germline ends. Germline V lookup: CDR1 MNHEY, CDR2 SMNVEV (reference sequence). The CDR3 runs 14 residues. The repertoire was sequenced with immunoSEQ multiplex PCR; TCRdb's copy has only in-frame clones and lacks some. Of approximately 300,000 clones listed, about nine tenths are singletons. Enrollees, roughly 18 to 90 years old, lived in 24 US areas. Sequenced input: PBMCs or T cells enriched from blood (not recorded which). This chain uses TRBV27 with TRBJ1-5, with a weak D call TRBD1 (6 bases). The TCR originated in a man aged 25-45 years who had recovered from COVID-19. CDR3 amino acids: CASSSQGLGQPQHF. The CDR3 coding sequence is TGTGCCAGCAGTTCACAGGGTTTGGGGCAGCCCCAGCATTTT.